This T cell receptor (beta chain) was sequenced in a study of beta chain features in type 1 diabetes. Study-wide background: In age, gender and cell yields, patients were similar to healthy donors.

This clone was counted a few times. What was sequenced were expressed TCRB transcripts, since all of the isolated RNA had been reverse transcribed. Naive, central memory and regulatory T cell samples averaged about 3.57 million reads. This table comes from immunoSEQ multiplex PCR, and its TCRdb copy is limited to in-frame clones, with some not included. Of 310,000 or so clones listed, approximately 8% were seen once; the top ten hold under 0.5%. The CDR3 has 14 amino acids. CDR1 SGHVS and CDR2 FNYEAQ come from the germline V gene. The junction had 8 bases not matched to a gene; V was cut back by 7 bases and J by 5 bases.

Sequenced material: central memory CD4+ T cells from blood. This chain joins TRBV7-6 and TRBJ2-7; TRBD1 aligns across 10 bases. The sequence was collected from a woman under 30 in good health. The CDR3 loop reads CASTPGQGFHEQYF. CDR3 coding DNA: TGTGCCAGCACCCCGGGACAGGGGTTCCACGAGCAGTACTTC.